The next 12 T cell receptor beta chains were all read from a single sample in a study of T-cell reconstitution after alpha-beta-depleted transplantation in children. This sample's TCRbeta library carried unique molecular identifier barcodes. TCRdb fed the PCR reads into MiXCR, producing one record per CDR3 protein. In the table there are roughly 300,000 distinct CDR3 sequences, under 14% of which are singletons. The sequencing used peripheral blood, collected 180 days after TCRalphabeta/CD19-depleted stem cell transplant. Receptors originate from a male patient aged 2 to 9 who had a stem cell transplant for chronic granulomatous disease, so the T cells may come from the graft donor.

This clonotype was seen ten or more times. The chain is built from TRBV5-1 and TRBJ1-1; 7 positions agree with TRBD1. Germline loops: CDR1 SGHRS, CDR2 YFSETQ. V dropped 4 bases and J dropped 5; count of bases not matched to a gene: 2. The CDR3 is made up of 12 amino acids. CDR3 protein: CASSPGGTEAFF. CDR3 sequence (DNA): TGCGCCAGCAGCCCAGGGGGGACTGAAGCTTTCTTT.

This clonotype was counted at least ten times. This chain joins TRBV5-4 and TRBJ2-7; TRBD1 matches at 7 bases. The CDR3 contains 9 residues. Germline-derived CDR1 and CDR2 are SGHNT and YYREEE (reference sequence). Germline trimming cut 7 bases from V and 12 bases from J; bases unmatched to any gene: 4. For the CDR3, the DNA is TGTGCCAGCGGGACAGAAGTGTACTTC. This translates into CASGTEVYF.

The table lists this clonotype with a few counts. The J gene is TRBJ1-1, the V gene TRBV25-1, with D possibly being TRBD1 (6 bases). The CDR3 sequence is 15 residues long. The V and J ends lost 2 bases and 5 bases respectively, with 15 bases between them. The germline gives CDR1 MGHDK, CDR2 SYGVNS. Here the CDR3 reads CASSEILGAGTEAFF. The DNA of the CDR3 is TGTGCCAGCAGTGAAATTCTGGGGGCTGGAACTGAAGCTTTCTTT.

This clonotype appeared many times. The chain is built from TRBV15 and TRBJ2-1, with TRBD2 matching over 11 bases. Germline V gene data show CDR1 as LNHNV and CDR2 as YYDKDF (reference sequence). The CDR3 length is 16 residues. J gave up 2 bases and V 3 bases, and 3 bases lay outside the gene matches. The CDR3 loop reads CATSRVGLAAYNEQFF. The DNA for the CDR3 is TGTGCCACCAGCAGGGTGGGACTAGCGGCCTACAATGAGCAGTTCTTC.

This clonotype was recorded at least ten times. V gene TRBV7-2 combines with J gene TRBJ2-3, with D unclear. Germline V gene lookup returns CDR1 SGHTA and CDR2 FQGNSA. V lost 8 bases and J lost 7, with 10 bases in between. The CDR3 consists of 11 residues. CDR3: CASGVGHTQYF. For the CDR3, the DNA is TGTGCCAGCGGGGTTGGACATACGCAGTATTTT. The full variable domain, with the rest looked up from reference TRBV7-2 and TRBJ2-3, is GAGVSQSPSNKVTEKGKDVELRCDPISGHTALYWYRQSLGQGLEFLIYFQGNSAPDKSGLPSDRFSAERTGGSVSTLTIQRTQQEDSAVYLCASGVGHTQYFGPGTRLTVL.

This clonotype was detected ten times or more. V usage is TRBV28 and J usage is TRBJ2-7, with 13 nucleotides matching TRBD2. V was clipped by 4 bases and J by 2 bases; unmatched bases: 11. This CDR3 has 18 residues. Germline-derived CDR1 and CDR2 are MDHEN and SYDVKM. CDR3 in amino acids: CASSSLTRTSGGPYEQYF. CDR3 coding DNA: TGTGCCAGCAGTTCCCTCACCCGGACTAGCGGGGGACCCTACGAGCAGTACTTC.

Many counts were recorded for this clonotype. The chain links TRBV20-1 to TRBJ2-1, with 8 bases fitting TRBD1. V was clipped by 3 bases and J by 7 bases; unmatched bases: 11. Germline loops: CDR1 DFQATT, CDR2 SNEGSKA (reference sequence). CDR3 length equals 15 residues. The CDR3 loop is CSASPGQGGVNEQFF. The CDR3 DNA follows: TGCAGTGCTAGTCCCGGACAGGGTGGAGTGAATGAGCAGTTCTTC.

This chain uses TRBV28 with TRBJ2-7; 12 nucleotides match TRBD1. The germline gives CDR1 MDHEN, CDR2 SYDVKM. The CDR3 contains 15 residues. With 5 bases clipped from V and 6 bases from J, the junction kept 8 bases outside the gene matches. The CDR3 sequence: CASSVPGTGGGEQYF. The CDR3 DNA reads as TGTGCCAGCAGTGTCCCAGGGACAGGGGGCGGCGAGCAGTACTTC.

This clonotype was detected ten times or more. The chain is built from TRBV11-2 and TRBJ2-2; D gene ambiguous. The germline V gene encodes CDR1 SGHAT and CDR2 FQNNGV. V dropped 2 bases and J dropped 1 base, with 14 bases sitting between them. The CDR3 extends over 17 amino acids. The CDR3 spells CASSLFWFYGNTGELFF. The CDR3 DNA reads TGTGCCAGCAGCTTATTTTGGTTCTATGGGAACACCGGGGAGCTGTTTTTT.

This clonotype showed up just a few times. The chain has TRBV19 and TRBJ2-7; no clear D gene. CDR1 LNHDA and CDR2 SQIVND come from the germline V gene (reference sequence). This CDR3 comprises 13 residues. V lost 5 bases and J lost 3, with 11 bases in between. The CDR3: CASSYGPFYEQYF. CDR3 nucleotide sequence: TGTGCCAGTAGTTACGGACCCTTCTACGAGCAGTACTTC.

In this sample, this clonotype turned up many times. The V call is TRBV9, the J call TRBJ1-2, with D uncertain. The CDR3 is 15 amino acids. Trimming removed 4 bases from V and 0 bases from J, with 13 bases in between. Germline-derived CDR1 and CDR2 are SGDLS and YYNGEE. Here the CDR3 DNA reads TGTGCCAGCAGCCCCGGTGCGACGACTAACTATGGCTACACCTTC. Residues: CASSPGATTNYGYTF.

A word on this clonotype: Since a much larger clone is just one base distant, this may be a read error. The CDR3 end shows no conserved phenylalanine or tryptophan, and so a read error is likely. The chain has TRBV24-1 and TRBJ2-5; 7 positions match TRBD2. Germline CDR1 reads KGHDR; CDR2 reads SFDVKD. The V segment lost 4 bases and the J segment 5 bases; nucleotides outside the gene matches: 6. CDR3 size: 14 residues. This CDR3 reads CATSETGRRETQYL. The CDR3 DNA sequence: TGTGCCACCAGTGAGACCGGGAGGAGGGAGACCCAGTACCTC.